This T cell receptor (beta chain) was captured in a study of blood T cell repertoires in COVID-19. Turning to the study itself: Specimens from acute and convalescent COVID-19 originated in the United States, Italy and Spain. Sample material is recorded as cDNA or gDNA derived from T cells, B-cell-depleted T cells, or PBMCs.

The CDR3 consists of 16 residues. The germline V gene encodes CDR1 LGHDT and CDR2 YNNKEL (reference sequence). For this clone: One end of the junction fails to match germline, which may point to a read error. The sample contains more than one DNA sequence encoding this CDR3.

Original handling: Reference gene primer amplification gave estimated nucleated cell counts. Assay used: immunoSEQ multiplex PCR; TCRdb lists only in-frame clones, some missing. V, J and clone size are those of that table, while D and trimming were read from the DNA. This table has roughly 65,000 clones, more than 80% appearing once. The material sequenced was peripheral blood. This sequence joins TRBV3-1 (or the pseudogene TRBV3-2) and TRBJ1-6; D not certain. This TCR was sampled from a woman of 80 years or more with active or convalescent COVID-19. The chain's CDR3 is CASSKEAGVAGSPLHF. CDR3 bases: TGTGCCAGCAGCAAAGAGGCTGGGGTGGCGGGCTCACCCCTCCACTTT.